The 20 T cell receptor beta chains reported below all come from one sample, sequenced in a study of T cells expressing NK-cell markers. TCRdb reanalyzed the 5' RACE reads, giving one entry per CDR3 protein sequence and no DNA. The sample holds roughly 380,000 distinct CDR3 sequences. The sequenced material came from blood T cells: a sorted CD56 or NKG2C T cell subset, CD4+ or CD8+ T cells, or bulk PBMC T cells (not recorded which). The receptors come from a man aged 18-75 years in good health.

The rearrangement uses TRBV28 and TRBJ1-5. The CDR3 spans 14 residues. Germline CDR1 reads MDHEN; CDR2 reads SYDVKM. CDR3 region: CASTHNKRNQPQHF.

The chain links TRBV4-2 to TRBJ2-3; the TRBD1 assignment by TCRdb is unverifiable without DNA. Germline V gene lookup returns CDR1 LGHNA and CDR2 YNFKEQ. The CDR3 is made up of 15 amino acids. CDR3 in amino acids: CASSKGGTSTDTQYF.

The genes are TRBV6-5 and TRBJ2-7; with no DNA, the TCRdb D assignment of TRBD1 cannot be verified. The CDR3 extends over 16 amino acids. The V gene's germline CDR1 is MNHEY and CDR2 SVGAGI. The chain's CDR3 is CASSTRTGRTPYEQYF.

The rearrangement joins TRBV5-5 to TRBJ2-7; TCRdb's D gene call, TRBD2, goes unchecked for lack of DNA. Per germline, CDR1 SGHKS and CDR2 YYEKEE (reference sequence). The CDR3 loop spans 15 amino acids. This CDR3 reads CASSQWPSVFYEQYF.

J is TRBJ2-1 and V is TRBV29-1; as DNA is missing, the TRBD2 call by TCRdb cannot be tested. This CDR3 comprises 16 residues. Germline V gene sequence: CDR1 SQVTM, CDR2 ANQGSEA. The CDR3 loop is CSARTSGGRIYNEQFF.

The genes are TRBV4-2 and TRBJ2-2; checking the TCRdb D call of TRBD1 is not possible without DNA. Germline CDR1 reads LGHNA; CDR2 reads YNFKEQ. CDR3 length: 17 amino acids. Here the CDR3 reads CASSQPTGQKKTGELFF.

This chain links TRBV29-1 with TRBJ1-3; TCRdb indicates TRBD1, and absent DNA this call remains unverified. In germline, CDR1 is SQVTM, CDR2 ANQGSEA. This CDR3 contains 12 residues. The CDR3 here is CSVRTSGNTIYF.

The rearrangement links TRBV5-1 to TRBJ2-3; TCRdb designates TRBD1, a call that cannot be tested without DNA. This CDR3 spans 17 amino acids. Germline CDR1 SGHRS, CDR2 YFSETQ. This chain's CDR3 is CASSGYRGPVSTDTQYF.

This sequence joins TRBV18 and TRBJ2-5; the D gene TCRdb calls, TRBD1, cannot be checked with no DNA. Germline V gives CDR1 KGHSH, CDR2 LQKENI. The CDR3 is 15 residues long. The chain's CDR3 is CASSLGTGRFETQYF.

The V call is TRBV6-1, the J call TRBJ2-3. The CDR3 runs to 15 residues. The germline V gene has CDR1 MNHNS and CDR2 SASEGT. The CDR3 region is CASSEVFPSTDTQYF.

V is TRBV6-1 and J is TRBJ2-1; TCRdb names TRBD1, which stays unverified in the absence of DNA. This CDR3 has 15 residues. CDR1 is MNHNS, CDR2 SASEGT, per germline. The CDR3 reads CASSPRGVGGNEQFF.

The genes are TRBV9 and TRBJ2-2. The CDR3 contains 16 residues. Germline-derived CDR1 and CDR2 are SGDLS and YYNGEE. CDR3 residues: CASTGSLRPNTGELFF.

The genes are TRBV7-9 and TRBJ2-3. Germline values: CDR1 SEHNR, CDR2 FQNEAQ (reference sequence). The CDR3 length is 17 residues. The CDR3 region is CASSSHPFTPSTDTQYF.

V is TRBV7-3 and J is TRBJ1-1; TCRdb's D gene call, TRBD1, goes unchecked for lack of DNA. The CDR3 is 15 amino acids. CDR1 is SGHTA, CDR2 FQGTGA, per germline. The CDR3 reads CASSPGWEMNTEAFF.

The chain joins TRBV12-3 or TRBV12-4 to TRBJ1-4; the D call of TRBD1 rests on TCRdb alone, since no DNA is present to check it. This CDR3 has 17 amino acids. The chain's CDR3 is CASSRWGTGTTNEKLFF.

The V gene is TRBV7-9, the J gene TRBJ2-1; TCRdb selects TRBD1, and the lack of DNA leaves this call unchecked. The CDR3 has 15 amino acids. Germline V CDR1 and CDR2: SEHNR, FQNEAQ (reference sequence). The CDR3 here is CASSLTTGAVNEQFF. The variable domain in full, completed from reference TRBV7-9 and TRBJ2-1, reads DTGVSQNPRHKITKRGQNVTFRCDPISEHNRLYWYRQTLGQGPEFLTYFQNEAQLEKSRLLSDRFSAERPKGSFSTLEIQRTEQGDSAMYLCASSLTTGAVNEQFFGPGTRLTVL.

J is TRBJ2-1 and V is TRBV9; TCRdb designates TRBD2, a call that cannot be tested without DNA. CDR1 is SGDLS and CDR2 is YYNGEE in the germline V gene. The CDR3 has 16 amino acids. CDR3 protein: CASSVDSGRSVNEQFF.

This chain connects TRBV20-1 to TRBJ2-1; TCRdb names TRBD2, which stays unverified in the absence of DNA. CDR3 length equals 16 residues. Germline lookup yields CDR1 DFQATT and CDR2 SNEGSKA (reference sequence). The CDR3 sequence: CSAREPSGGRYNEQFF.

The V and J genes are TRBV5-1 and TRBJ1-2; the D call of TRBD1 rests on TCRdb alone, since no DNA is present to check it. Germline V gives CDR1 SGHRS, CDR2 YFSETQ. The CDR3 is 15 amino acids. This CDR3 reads CASNLDGNPNYGYTF.

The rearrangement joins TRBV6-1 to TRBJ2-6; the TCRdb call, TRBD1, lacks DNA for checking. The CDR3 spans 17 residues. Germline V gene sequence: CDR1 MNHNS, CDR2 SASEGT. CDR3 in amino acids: CASRETGVTSGANVLTF.